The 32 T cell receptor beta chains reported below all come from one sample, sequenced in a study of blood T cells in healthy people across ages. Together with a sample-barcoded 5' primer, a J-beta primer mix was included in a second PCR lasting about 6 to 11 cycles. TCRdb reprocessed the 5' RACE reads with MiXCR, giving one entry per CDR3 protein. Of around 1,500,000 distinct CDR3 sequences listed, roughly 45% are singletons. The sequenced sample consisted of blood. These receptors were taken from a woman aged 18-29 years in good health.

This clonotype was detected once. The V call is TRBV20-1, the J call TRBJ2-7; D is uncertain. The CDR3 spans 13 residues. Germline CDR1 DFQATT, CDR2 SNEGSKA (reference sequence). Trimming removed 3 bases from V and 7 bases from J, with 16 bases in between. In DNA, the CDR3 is TGCAGTGCTAGGGCTAGTTCCCTTGTTGAGCAGTACTTC. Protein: CSARASSLVEQYF.

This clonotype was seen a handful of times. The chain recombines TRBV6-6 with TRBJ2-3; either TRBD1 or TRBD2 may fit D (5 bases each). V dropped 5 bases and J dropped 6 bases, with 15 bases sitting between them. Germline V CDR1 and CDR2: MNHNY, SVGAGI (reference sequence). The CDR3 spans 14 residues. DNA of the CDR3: TGTGCCAGCAGTCCCGGGACCCCCGGGGATACGCAGTATTTT. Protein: CASSPGTPGDTQYF.

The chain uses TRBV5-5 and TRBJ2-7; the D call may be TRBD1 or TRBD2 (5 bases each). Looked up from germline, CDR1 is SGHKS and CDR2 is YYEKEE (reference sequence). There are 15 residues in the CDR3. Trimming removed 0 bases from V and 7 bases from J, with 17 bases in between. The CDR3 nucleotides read TGTGCCAGCAGCTTGGGTCTATCCGGGACGGCTGAGCAGTACTTC. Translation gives CASSLGLSGTAEQYF.

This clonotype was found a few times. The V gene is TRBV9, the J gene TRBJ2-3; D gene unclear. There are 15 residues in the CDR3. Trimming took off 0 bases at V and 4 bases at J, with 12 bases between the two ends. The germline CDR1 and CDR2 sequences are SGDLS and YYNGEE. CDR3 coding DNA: TGTGCCAGCAGCGTAGTTGTGGGTCTCTCAGATACGCAGTATTTT. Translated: CASSVVVGLSDTQYF.

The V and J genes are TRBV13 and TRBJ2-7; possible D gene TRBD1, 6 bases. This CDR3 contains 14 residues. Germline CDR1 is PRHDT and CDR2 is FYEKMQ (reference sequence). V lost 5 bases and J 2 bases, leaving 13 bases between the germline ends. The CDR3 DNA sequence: TGTGCCAGCAGCCGCACAAGGACAGCCTACGAGCAGTACTTC. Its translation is CASSRTRTAYEQYF.

The CDR3 here is CASSFVYRDRGYEQYF. In DNA, the CDR3 is TGCGCCAGCAGCTTTGTGTATAGGGACAGGGGATACGAGCAGTACTTC. This rearrangement joins TRBV5-1 to TRBJ2-7, with 10 bases that match TRBD1. Germline V CDR1 and CDR2: SGHRS, YFSETQ. The length of the CDR3 is 16 residues. The J segment lost 4 bases and the V segment lost 2 bases, leaving 9 bases of the junction unmatched.

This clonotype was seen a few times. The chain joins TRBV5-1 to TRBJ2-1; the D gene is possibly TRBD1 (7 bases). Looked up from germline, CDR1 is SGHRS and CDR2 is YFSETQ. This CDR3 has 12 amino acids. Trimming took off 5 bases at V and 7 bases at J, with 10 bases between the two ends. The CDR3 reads CASRAGGNEQFF. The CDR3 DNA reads TGCGCCAGCAGGGCAGGGGGGAATGAGCAGTTCTTC.

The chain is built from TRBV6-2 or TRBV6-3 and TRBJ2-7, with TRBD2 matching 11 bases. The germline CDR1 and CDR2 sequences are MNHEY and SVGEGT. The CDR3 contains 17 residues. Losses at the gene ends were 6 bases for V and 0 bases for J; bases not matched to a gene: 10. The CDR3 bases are TGTGCCAGCAGCCCCGGGACTAGCGGTGCTCTCTCCTACGAGCAGTACTTC. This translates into CASSPGTSGALSYEQYF.

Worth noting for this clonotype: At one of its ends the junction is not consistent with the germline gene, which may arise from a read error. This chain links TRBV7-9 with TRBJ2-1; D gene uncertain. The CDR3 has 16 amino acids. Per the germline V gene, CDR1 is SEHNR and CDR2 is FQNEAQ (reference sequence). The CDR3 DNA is TGTGTCAGCAGCTTAGGTGAGGTTAGCTCCTACAATGAGCAGTTCTTC. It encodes CVSSLGEVSSYNEQFF.

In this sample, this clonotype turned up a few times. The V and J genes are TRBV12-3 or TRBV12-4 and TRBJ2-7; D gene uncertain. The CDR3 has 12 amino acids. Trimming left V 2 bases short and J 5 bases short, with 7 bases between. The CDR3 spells CASSLNLHEQYF. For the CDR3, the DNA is TGTGCCAGCAGTTTAAATCTCCACGAGCAGTACTTC.

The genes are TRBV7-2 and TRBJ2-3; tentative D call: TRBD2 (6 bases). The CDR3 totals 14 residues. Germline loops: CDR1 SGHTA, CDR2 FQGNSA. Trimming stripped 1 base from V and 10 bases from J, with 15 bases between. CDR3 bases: TGTGCCAGCAGCTTAGTTGTTAGCGGAGGGGCGCAGTATTTT. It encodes CASSLVVSGGAQYF.

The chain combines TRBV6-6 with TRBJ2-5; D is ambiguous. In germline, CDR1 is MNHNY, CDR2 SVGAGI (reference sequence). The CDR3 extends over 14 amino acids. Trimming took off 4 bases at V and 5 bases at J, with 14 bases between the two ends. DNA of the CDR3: TGTGCCAGCAGTTTAGTCCCCCTCCTGGAGACCCAGTACTTC. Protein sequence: CASSLVPLLETQYF.

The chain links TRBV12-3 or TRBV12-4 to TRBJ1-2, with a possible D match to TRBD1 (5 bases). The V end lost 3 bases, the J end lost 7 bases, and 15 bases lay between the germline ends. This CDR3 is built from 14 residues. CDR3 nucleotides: TGTGCCAGCAGTTTCCCTACAGGCTCTGGTGGCTACACCTTC. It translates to CASSFPTGSGGYTF.

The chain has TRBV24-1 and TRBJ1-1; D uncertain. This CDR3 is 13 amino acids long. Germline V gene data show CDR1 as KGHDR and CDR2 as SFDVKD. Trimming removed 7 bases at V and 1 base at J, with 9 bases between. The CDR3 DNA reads TGTGCCACCAGGACGACGGGGAACACTGAAGCTTTCTTT. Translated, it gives CATRTTGNTEAFF.

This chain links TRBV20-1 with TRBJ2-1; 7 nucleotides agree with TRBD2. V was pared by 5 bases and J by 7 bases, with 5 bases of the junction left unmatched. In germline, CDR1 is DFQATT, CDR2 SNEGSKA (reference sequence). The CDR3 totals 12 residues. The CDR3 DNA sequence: TGCAGTGCTCTCCGACTAGCTAATGAGCAGTTCTTC. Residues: CSALRLANEQFF.

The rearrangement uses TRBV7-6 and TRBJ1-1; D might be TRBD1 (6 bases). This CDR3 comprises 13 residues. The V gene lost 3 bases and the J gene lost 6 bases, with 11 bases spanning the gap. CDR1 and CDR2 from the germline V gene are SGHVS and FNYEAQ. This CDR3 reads CASSFFGGSEAFF. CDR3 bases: TGTGCCAGCAGCTTTTTTGGGGGCTCTGAAGCTTTCTTT.

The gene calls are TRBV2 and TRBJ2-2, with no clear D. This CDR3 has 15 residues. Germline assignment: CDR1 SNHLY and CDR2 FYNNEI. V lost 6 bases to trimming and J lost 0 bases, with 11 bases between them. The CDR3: CASRLNSPNTGELFF. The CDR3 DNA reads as TGTGCCAGCAGACTTAATAGCCCGAACACCGGGGAGCTGTTTTTT.

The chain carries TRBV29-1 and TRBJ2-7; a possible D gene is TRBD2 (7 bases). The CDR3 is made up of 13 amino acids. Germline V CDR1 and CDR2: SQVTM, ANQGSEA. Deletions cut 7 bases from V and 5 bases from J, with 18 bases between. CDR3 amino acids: CSALGGRTHEQYF. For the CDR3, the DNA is TGCAGCGCCCTCGGGGGGCGTACCCACGAGCAGTACTTC.

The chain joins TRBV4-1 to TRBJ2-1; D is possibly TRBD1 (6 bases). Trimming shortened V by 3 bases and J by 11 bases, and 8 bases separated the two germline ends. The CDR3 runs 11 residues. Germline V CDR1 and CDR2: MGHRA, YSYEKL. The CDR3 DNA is TGCGCCAGCAGCCACGGACAGCAGCAGTTCTTC. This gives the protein CASSHGQQQFF.

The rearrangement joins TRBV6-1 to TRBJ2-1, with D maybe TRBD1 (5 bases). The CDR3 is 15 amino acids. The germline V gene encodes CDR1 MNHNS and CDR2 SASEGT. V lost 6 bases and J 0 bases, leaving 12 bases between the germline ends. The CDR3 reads CASSSQGPSYNEQFF. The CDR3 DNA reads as TGTGCCAGCAGCTCGCAGGGCCCCTCCTACAATGAGCAGTTCTTC.

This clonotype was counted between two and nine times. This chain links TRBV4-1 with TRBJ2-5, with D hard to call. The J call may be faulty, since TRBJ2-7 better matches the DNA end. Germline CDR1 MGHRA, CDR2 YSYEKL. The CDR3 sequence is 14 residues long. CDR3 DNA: TGCGCCAGCAGCCAAGACAGGTACAACTACGAGCAGTACTTC. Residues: CASSQDRYNYEQYF.

CDR3 in DNA: TGTGCCAGCAGTTACCCAGGCGCTGAAGCTTTCTTT. Protein sequence: CASSYPGAEAFF. The chain recombines TRBV6-5 with TRBJ1-1; D unresolved. Trimming took 2 bases from V and 6 from J, leaving 7 bases between them. Germline loops: CDR1 MNHEY, CDR2 SVGAGI. The CDR3 is 12 amino acids.

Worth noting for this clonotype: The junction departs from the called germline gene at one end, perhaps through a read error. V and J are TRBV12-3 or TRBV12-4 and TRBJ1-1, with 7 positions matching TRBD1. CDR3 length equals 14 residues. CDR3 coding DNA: TGCGCCAGCAGCTTGGACAGGCAGAACACTGAAGCTTTCTTT. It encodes CASSLDRQNTEAFF.

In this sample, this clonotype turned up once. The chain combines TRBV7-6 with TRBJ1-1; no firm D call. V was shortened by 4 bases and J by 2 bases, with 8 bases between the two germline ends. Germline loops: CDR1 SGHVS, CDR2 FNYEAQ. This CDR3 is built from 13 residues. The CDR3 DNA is TGTGCCAGCAGCTCGCTGGTAAACACTGAAGCTTTCTTT. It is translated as CASSSLVNTEAFF.

The CDR3 DNA follows: TGTGCCTGGAGTGTACAGGCGGCGGGGTCACCCCTCCACTTT. This encodes CAWSVQAAGSPLHF. This chain uses TRBV30 with TRBJ1-6; tentative D call: TRBD1 (5 bases). This CDR3 comprises 14 residues. Per germline, CDR1 GTSNPN and CDR2 SVGIG (reference sequence). The V end lost 0 bases, the J end lost 10 bases, and 13 bases lay between the germline ends.

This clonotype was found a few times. The CDR3 region has the DNA TGCAGCGTTGAATACGTGGGACAGGGCTACTATGGCTACACCTTC. It encodes CSVEYVGQGYYGYTF. V usage is TRBV29-1 and J usage is TRBJ1-2, with 9 bases matching TRBD1. The CDR3 is 15 residues long. The V gene's germline CDR1 is SQVTM and CDR2 ANQGSEA. Losses at the gene ends were 2 bases for V and 3 bases for J; bases not matched to a gene: 7.

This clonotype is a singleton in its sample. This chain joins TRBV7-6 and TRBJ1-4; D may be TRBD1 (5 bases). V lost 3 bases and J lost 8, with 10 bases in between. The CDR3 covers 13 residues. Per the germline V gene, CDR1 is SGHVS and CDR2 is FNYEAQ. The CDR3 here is CASSFGGAEKLFF. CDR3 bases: TGTGCCAGCAGCTTCGGGGGAGCGGAAAAACTGTTTTTT.

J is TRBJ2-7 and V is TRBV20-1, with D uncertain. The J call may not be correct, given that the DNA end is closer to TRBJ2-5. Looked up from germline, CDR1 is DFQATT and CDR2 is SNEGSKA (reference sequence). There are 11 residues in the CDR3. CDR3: CSAPWRETQYF. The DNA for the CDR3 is TGCAGTGCTCCCTGGAGAGAGACCCAGTACTTC.

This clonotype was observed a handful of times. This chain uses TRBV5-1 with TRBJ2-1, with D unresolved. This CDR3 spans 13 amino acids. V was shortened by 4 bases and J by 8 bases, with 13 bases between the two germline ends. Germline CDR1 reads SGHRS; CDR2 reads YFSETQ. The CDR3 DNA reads TGCGCCAGCAGCCTGATATTCGCCCATGAGCAGTTCTTC. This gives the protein CASSLIFAHEQFF.

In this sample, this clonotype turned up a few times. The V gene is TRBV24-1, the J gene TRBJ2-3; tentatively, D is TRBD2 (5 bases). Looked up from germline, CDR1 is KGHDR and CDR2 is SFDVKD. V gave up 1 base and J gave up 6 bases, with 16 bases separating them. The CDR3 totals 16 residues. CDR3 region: CATSDFGPSSPDTQYF. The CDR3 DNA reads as TGTGCCACCAGTGATTTTGGGCCTAGCAGTCCCGATACGCAGTATTTT.

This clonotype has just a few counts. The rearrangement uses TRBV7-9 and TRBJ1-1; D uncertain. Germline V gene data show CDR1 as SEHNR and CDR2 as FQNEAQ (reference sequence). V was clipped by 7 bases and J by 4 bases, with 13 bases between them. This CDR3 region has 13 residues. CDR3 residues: CASIKEAPTEAFF. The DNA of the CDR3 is TGTGCCAGCATCAAGGAGGCCCCCACTGAAGCTTTCTTT.

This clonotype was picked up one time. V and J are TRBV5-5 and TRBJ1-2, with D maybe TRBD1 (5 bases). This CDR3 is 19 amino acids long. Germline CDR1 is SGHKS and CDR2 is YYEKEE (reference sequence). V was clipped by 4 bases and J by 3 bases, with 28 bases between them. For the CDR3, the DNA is TGTGCCAGCAGCCCTCCCCAGGGAGGGATTCTTACCAGAGACTATGGCTACACCTTC. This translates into CASSPPQGGILTRDYGYTF.